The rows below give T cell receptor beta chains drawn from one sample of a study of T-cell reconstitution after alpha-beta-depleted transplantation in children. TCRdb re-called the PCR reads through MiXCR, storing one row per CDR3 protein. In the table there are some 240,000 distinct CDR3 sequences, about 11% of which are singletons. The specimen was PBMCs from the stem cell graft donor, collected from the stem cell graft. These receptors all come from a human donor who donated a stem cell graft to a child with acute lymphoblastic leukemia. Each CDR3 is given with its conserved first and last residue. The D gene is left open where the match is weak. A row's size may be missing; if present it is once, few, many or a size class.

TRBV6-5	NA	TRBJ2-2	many	CASGAGELFF	TGTGCCAGTGGGGCCGGGGAGCTGTTTTTT
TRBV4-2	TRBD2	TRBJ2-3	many	CASSQDLGLATDTQYF	TGTGCCAGCAGCCAAGATCTGGGACTAGCCACAGATACGCAGTATTTT
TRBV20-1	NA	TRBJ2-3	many	CSASVAGSTDTQYF	TGCAGTGCTAGCGTGGCGGGAAGCACAGATACGCAGTATTTT
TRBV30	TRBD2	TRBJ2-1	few	CAWSLLAGNEQFF	TGTGCCTGGAGTCTACTAGCGGGGAATGAGCAGTTCTTC
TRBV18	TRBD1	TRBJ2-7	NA	CASSPLGQAYEQYF	TGTGCCAGCTCACCATTGGGACAGGCATACGAGCAGTACTTC
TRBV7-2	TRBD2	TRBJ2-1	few	CASSILASGYNEQFF	TGTGCCAGCTCTATATTGGCTAGCGGCTACAATGAGCAGTTCTTC
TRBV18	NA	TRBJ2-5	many	CASSPVQETQYF	TGTGCCAGCTCACCGGTGCAAGAGACCCAGTACTTC
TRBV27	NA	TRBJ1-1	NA	CASSWGDTMNTEAFF	TGTGCCAGCAGCTGGGGGGACACGATGAACACTGAAGCTTTCTTT
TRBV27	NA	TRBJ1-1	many	CASSLSGTVGTEAFF	TGTGCCAGCAGTTTATCGGGGACGGTAGGGACTGAAGCTTTCTTT
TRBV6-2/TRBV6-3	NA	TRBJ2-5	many	CASSYEQSGLWETQYF	TGTGCCAGCAGTTACGAACAAAGCGGTCTTTGGGAGACCCAGTACTTC
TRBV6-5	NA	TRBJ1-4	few	CASSYLVGGGRASGEKLFF	TGTGCCAGCAGTTACTTGGTGGGGGGAGGCCGGGCCTCGGGTGAAAAACTGTTTTTT
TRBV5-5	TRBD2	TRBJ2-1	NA	CASSFSGGGPSYNEQFF	TGTGCCAGCAGCTTCTCTGGCGGGGGGCCTTCCTACAATGAGCAGTTCTTC
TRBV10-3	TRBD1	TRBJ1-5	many	CAISEGTVTNQPQHF	TGTGCCATCAGTGAGGGGACAGTGACCAATCAGCCCCAGCATTTT
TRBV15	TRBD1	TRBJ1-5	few	CATSRGSMTGTLYSNQPQHF	TGTGCCACCAGCAGAGGTAGCATGACAGGGACCCTGTATAGCAATCAGCCCCAGCATTTT
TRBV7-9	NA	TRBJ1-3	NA	CASSLNGGVAGNTIYF	TGTGCCAGCAGCTTAAATGGAGGAGTAGCTGGAAACACCATATATTTT
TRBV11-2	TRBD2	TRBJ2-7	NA	CASSFFFRQRGALGEQYF	TGTGCCAGCAGCTTCTTCTTTAGACAGCGGGGGGCCCTTGGCGAGCAGTACTTC
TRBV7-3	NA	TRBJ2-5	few	CASSLIGPPETQYF	TGTGCCAGCAGCTTAATCGGTCCCCCGGAGACCCAGTACTTC
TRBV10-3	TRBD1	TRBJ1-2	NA	CAIVSGQGQGYTF	TGTGCCATCGTTTCAGGACAGGGCCAAGGCTACACCTTC
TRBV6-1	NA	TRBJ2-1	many	CASSGTGNEQFF	TGTGCCAGCAGTGGGACTGGGAATGAGCAGTTCTTC
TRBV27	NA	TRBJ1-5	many	CASSSRGSNQPQHF	TGTGCCAGCAGTTCCCGGGGCTCCAATCAGCCCCAGCATTTT
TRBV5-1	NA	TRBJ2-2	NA	CASSLGRTTNTGELFF	TGCGCCAGCAGCTTGGGCAGAACGACGAACACCGGGGAGCTGTTTTTT
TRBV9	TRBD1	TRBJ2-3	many	CASSVGTGGGTDTQYF	TGTGCCAGCAGCGTCGGGACAGGAGGAGGCACAGATACGCAGTATTTT
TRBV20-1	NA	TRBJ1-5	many	CSARDRDSASHQPQHF	TGCAGTGCTAGAGACCGCGACAGCGCTTCGCATCAGCCCCAGCATTTT
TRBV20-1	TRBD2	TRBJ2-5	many	CSAVVAGGRQETQYF	TGCAGTGCTGTAGTAGCGGGAGGCCGCCAAGAGACCCAGTACTTC
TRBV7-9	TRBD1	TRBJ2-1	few	CASSFPPGQGAQNEQFF	TGTGCCAGCAGCTTCCCTCCGGGACAGGGGGCGCAAAATGAGCAGTTCTTC
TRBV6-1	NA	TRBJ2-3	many	CASREYQGTDTQYF	TGTGCCAGCAGGGAGTACCAGGGCACAGATACGCAGTATTTT